Listed below are T cell receptor beta chains from one sample, sequenced in a study of T cells after yellow fever vaccination. In TCRdb, the 5' RACE reads were re-called with MiXCR into one record per CDR3 protein. Of 400,000 to 650,000 distinct CDR3 sequences in the sample, 20% to 25% were seen once. Sequenced here: PBMCs, sampled approximately 20 days after the first yellow fever vaccination. The receptors were sampled from a man between 18 and 29 years old who received the YFV17D yellow fever vaccine. CDR3s include the opening cysteine and the closing phenylalanine or tryptophan. D genes are given only for firm matches. Clone sizes are given selectively: once, few, many, or a class where the clone is expanded.

d_call,j_call,clone_size,v_call,cdr3_nt,cdr3_aa
TRBD1,TRBJ2-7,few,TRBV28,TGTGCCAGCAGTTCTTTGGGACAGGGTAATAACGAGCAGTACTTC,CASSSLGQGNNEQYF
.,TRBJ1-2,.,TRBV3-1,TGTGCCAGCAGCCAAGAAGTGGGTCGGCGGGGCTACACCTTC,CASSQEVGRRGYTF
TRBD1,TRBJ2-1,many,TRBV7-2,TGTGCCAGCATCATCTCAGGGGGCTTAGATGAGCAGTTCTTC,CASIISGGLDEQFF
.,TRBJ2-1,few,TRBV11-2,TGTGCCAGCAGCTTAGATCCGACTTCAGGATATGAGCAGTTCTTC,CASSLDPTSGYEQFF
TRBD2,TRBJ2-3,.,TRBV5-1,TGCGCCAGCAGCCCTCAACCCAGCGGGGGTTTTAGCACAGATACGCAGTATTTT,CASSPQPSGGFSTDTQYF
TRBD1,TRBJ2-2,.,TRBV7-8,TGTGCCAGCAGCTTAGTCGGTACAGGGGCCACCGGGGAGCTGTTTTTT,CASSLVGTGATGELFF
.,TRBJ2-3,few,TRBV4-2,TGTGCCAGCAGCCGTCCCCCCGGGGGCACAGATACGCAGTATTTT,CASSRPPGGTDTQYF
.,TRBJ2-3,many,TRBV7-9,TGTGCCAGCAGCTTAACGCGGCGGCAGAGCACAGATACGCAGTATTTT,CASSLTRRQSTDTQYF
.,TRBJ2-1,.,TRBV7-3,TGTGCCAGCAGCTTAGGTGGAACAGATGCGAATGAGCAGTTCTTC,CASSLGGTDANEQFF
.,TRBJ1-5,many,TRBV20-1,TGCAGTGCTAGAGATCGGGGTCAGCCCCAGCATTTT,CSARDRGQPQHF
.,TRBJ2-2,.,TRBV5-4,TGTGCCAGCAGCTTGGGAGGTGGGGAATACACCGGGGAGCTGTTTTTT,CASSLGGGEYTGELFF
TRBD2,TRBJ2-5,.,TRBV11-2,TGTGCCAGCAGTCCCCAGGGGCCGGGACTAGCGGTCCAAGAGACCCAGTACTTC,CASSPQGPGLAVQETQYF
.,TRBJ1-1,.,TRBV2,TGTGCCAGCGGGAAGATGAACACTGAAGCTTTCTTT,CASGKMNTEAFF
TRBD1,TRBJ1-1,few,TRBV5-1,TGCGCCAGCAGCTTAGACAGGGGTTCCGAAGCTTTCTTT,CASSLDRGSEAFF
.,TRBJ1-6,many,TRBV6-5,TGTGCCAGCAGTTTTAAGGTCAGAAGGAATTCACCCCTCCACTTT,CASSFKVRRNSPLHF
.,TRBJ2-5,few,TRBV30,TGTGCCTGGAGTGTCGGCGGGCGATTGACCCAGTACTTC,CAWSVGGRLTQYF
TRBD1,TRBJ2-1,few,TRBV6-2/TRBV6-3,TGTGCCAGCAGTAGTAACAGGGGAAGCTCCTACAATGAGCAGTTCTTC,CASSSNRGSSYNEQFF
.,TRBJ1-1,.,TRBV6-1,TGTGCCAGCGAAACGAACAAGAACACTGAAGCTTTCTTT,CASETNKNTEAFF
TRBD2,TRBJ2-1,few,TRBV15,TGTGCCACCAGCAGAGACCGAGGCGGAGCGGGGGGCTACAATGAGCAGTTCTTC,CATSRDRGGAGGYNEQFF
.,TRBJ1-4,few,TRBV28,TGTGCCAGCAAACCCATTGGGGGCCATAATGAAAAACTGTTTTTT,CASKPIGGHNEKLFF
TRBD1,TRBJ1-2,.,TRBV7-6,TGTGCCAGCGGACAGGCCTATGGCTACACCTTC,CASGQAYGYTF
.,TRBJ1-5,once,TRBV6-2/TRBV6-3,TGTGCCAGCAGTTCGGAAGACTCAACAGGGTATCAGCCCCAGCATTTT,CASSSEDSTGYQPQHF
TRBD1,TRBJ1-1,few,TRBV5-1,TGCGCCAGCAGCCTACAACCGGGACAGGGCCTTATGAACACTGAAGCTTTCTTT,CASSLQPGQGLMNTEAFF
.,TRBJ1-2,.,TRBV7-2,TGTGCCAGCAGCATCCCAGGACAGAATTATGGCTACACCTTC,CASSIPGQNYGYTF
.,TRBJ1-5,.,TRBV6-1,TGTGCCAGCAGTCAGGGCGCCGATCAGCTCCAGCATTTT,CASSQGADQLQHF
.,TRBJ2-5,.,TRBV29-1,TGCAGCGCCCAGGACTATCAAAGGGCCCAGTACTTC,CSAQDYQRAQYF
.,TRBJ2-3,few,TRBV7-2,TGTGCCAGCAGCTTAGTCGCAGAACTTTCTTACACAGATACGCAGTATTTT,CASSLVAELSYTDTQYF
TRBD2,TRBJ2-4,.,TRBV6-2/TRBV6-3,TGTGCCAGCAGAAAGCGGGGGGGCGCAAACATTCAGTACTTC,CASRKRGGANIQYF
.,TRBJ1-5,once,TRBV2,TGTGCCAGCAGTTCTCAGGGCCCAACGGGTCAGCCCCAGCATTTT,CASSSQGPTGQPQHF
.,TRBJ2-3,few,TRBV6-1,TGTGCCAGCAGCCGCCCCGGGGGAGGCACAGATACGCAGTATTTT,CASSRPGGGTDTQYF
.,TRBJ2-3,.,TRBV21-1,TGTGCCAGCAGCAATGTCAGACTAGCCTTCAACAGCGATACGCAGTATTTT,CASSNVRLAFNSDTQYF
.,TRBJ2-7,few,TRBV13,TGTGCCAGCAGCTTAGCTCGGGCTGAACGGTACGAGCAGTACTTC,CASSLARAERYEQYF